These T cell receptor beta chains were read from a single sample in a study of blood T cell repertoires in COVID-19. Generated by immunoSEQ multiplex PCR, the TCRdb table keeps only in-frame clones and is missing some. Here the sample spans under 250,000 clones, 75% to 90% being singletons. The sample consisted of peripheral blood. The receptors shown here come from a woman aged 70 to 79 with active or convalescent COVID-19. The CDR3 runs from the conserved cysteine through the conserved F or W. D genes are given only for firm matches. Size is stated for part of the rows, as once, few or many counts, or as a class when the clone is expanded.

- TRBJ2-2 TRBV15 TRBD1 CATSTTGIGELFF TGTGCCACCAGCACGACAGGGATCGGGGAGCTGTTTTTT
- TRBJ1-2 TRBV7-8 - CASSLVGPRAPYGYTF TGTGCCAGCAGCTTAGTTGGCCCCAGGGCCCCCTATGGCTACACCTTC
- TRBJ1-6 TRBV7-9 - CASSSAGSNSPLHF TGTGCCAGCAGCTCCGCAGGGTCTAATTCACCCCTCCACTTT
few TRBJ1-5 TRBV5-1 - CASSASGGNQPQHF TGCGCCAGCAGCGCATCAGGGGGCAATCAGCCCCAGCATTTT
- TRBJ1-4 TRBV18 - CASSPDRMNEKLFF TGTGCCAGCTCACCTGACAGGATGAATGAAAAACTGTTTTTT
- TRBJ2-7 TRBV5-1 TRBD1 CASSLGGQGASYEQYF TGCGCCAGCAGCTTGGGAGGACAGGGGGCTTCCTACGAGCAGTACTTC
few TRBJ1-4 TRBV5-1 TRBD1 CASSLTTGTGDEKLFF TGCGCCAGCAGCTTGACCACCGGGACAGGGGATGAAAAACTGTTTTTT
- TRBJ2-3 TRBV6-5 TRBD2 CASSYSGLDPQYF TGTGCCAGCAGTTACTCGGGACTAGATCCGCAGTATTTT
- TRBJ2-7 TRBV7-8 - CASSLVSQVVRLEQYF TGTGCCAGCAGCTTAGTCAGCCAGGTGGTTAGGCTCGAGCAGTACTTC
- TRBJ2-7 TRBV7-9 - CASSSRGRGSYEQYF TGTGCCAGCAGCTCGCGAGGACGGGGATCCTACGAGCAGTACTTC